This T cell receptor beta chain was retrieved from a study of T cells in Graves' hyperthyroidism and ophthalmopathy. Amplification of TCR beta CDR3 regions was performed using RNA transcripts as template. First-round RT-PCR of the TCR CDR3 relied on the HTBI primer set. TCRdb fed the multiplex PCR reads into MiXCR, producing one record per CDR3 protein. Altogether hundreds of thousands of distinct CDR3 sequences are present, roughly 14% being singletons, with the ten largest covering 4% to 5.5%. Germline values: CDR1 MNHEY, CDR2 SVGEGT. This CDR3 is built from 14 residues. The germline V and J ends were trimmed by 4 bases and 6 bases, with 15 bases remaining between them.

The chain employs TRBV6-2 or TRBV6-3 and TRBJ1-1; the D is unclear. The sample comprised blood. The TCR sequence derives from a woman in her forties with Graves' ophthalmopathy. CDR3 DNA: TGTGCCAGCAGTTTCCCACCTCTAGCTCCTGAAGCTTTCTTT. It is translated as CASSFPPLAPEAFF.